This T cell receptor (beta chain) comes out of a study of blood T cell repertoires in COVID-19. Study-wide background: Acute and convalescent COVID-19 specimens originated in the United States, Italy and Spain. The cDNA or gDNA used as material had been derived from T cells, B-cell-depleted T cells, or PBMCs.

From germline, CDR1 is SGDLS and CDR2 YYNGEE. This CDR3 comprises 16 residues. Trimming took 0 bases from V and 1 from J, leaving 10 bases between them. Authors' methods: Amplified reference gene primers provided the basis for estimating nucleated cell counts. Measured with immunoSEQ multiplex PCR; TCRdb has only the in-frame clones, and not every one. The V and J calls and the clone size are those of that table, but D and trimming were determined from the DNA. The top ten hold 3% to 4% of the sample, which has about 260,000 clones, over 80% seen once. The specimen sequenced was peripheral blood. The source is a woman between 40 and 55 years old with acute or convalescent COVID-19. The V gene is TRBV9, the J gene TRBJ1-4; D gene unclear. The CDR3 sequence: CASSVGSGRTNEKLFF. DNA of the CDR3: TGTGCCAGCAGCGTAGGATCGGGGAGAACTAATGAAAAACTGTTTTTT.